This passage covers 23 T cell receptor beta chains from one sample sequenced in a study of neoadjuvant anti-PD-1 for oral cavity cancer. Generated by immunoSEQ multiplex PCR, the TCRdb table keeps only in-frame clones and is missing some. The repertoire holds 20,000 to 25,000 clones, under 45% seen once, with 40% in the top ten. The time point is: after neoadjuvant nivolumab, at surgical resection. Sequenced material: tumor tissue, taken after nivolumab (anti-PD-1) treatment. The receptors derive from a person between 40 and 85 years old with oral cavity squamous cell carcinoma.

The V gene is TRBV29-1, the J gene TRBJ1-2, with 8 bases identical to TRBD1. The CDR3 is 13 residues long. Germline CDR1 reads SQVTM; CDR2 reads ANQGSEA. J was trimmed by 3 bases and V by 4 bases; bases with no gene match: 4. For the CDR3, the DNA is TGCAGCGTTGGACAGGGGAGTGACTATGGCTACACCTTC. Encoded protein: CSVGQGSDYGYTF. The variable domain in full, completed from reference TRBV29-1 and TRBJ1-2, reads SAVISQKPSRDICQRGTSLTIQCQVDSQVTMMFWYRQQPGQSLTLIATANQGSEATYESGFVIDKFPISRPNLTFSTLTVSNMSPEDSSIYLCSVGQGSDYGYTFGSGTRLTVV.

CDR3 protein: CASSEARGLANEKLFF. CDR3 sequence (DNA): TGTGCCAGTAGTGAGGCCAGGGGGCTGGCTAATGAAAAACTGTTTTTT. The chain links TRBV19 to TRBJ1-4; 8 nucleotides align to TRBD1. The CDR3 is made up of 16 amino acids. The junction had 8 bases not matched to a gene; V was cut back by 5 bases and J by 3 bases. Germline V gives CDR1 LNHDA, CDR2 SQIVND (reference sequence).

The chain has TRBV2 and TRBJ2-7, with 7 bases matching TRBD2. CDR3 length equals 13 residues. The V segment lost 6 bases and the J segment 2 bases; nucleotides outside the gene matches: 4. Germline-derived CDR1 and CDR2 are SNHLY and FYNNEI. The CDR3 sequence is CASSLGRAYEQYF. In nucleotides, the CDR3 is TGTGCCAGCAGCTTAGGGAGGGCCTACGAGCAGTACTTC.

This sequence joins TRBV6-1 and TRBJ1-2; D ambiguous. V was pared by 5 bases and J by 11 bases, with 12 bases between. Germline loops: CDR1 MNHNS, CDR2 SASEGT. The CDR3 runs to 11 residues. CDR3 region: CASSYGGSYTF. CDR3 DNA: TGTGCCAGCAGTTACGGTGGCTCGTACACCTTC.

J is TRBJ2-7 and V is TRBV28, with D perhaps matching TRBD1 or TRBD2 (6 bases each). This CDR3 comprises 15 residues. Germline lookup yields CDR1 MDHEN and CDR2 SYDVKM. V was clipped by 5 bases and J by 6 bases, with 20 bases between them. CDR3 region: CASSRGLGGLAEQYF. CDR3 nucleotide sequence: TGTGCCAGCAGTAGGGGTCTTGGGGGGCTGGCCGAGCAGTACTTC. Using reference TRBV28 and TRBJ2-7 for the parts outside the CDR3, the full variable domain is DVKVTQSSRYLVKRTGEKVFLECVQDMDHENMFWYRQDPGLGLRLIYFSYDVKMKEKGDIPEGYSVSREKKERFSLILESASTNQTSMYLCASSRGLGGLAEQYFGPGTRLTVT.

This CDR3 reads CASSNSGNYGYTF. The CDR3 nucleotides are TGTGCCAGCAGCAATTCGGGAAACTATGGCTACACCTTC. V usage is TRBV11-2 and J usage is TRBJ1-2; D not certain. This CDR3 comprises 13 residues. Germline V gene sequence: CDR1 SGHAT, CDR2 FQNNGV. Trimming took off 5 bases at V and 2 bases at J, with 9 bases between the two ends.

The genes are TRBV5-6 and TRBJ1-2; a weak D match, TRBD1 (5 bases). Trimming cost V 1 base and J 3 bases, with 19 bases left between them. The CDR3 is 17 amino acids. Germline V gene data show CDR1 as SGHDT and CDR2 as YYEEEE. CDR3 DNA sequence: TGTGCCAGCAGCTTGAGGGCCAGGGTGAGGAGGGACTATGGCTACACCTTC. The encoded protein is CASSLRARVRRDYGYTF.

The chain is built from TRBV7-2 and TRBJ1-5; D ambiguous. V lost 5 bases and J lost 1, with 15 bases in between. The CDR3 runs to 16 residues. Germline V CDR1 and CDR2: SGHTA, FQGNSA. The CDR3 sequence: CASSAGPLGSNQPQHF. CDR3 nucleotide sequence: TGTGCCAGCAGCGCCGGACCCCTGGGGAGCAATCAGCCCCAGCATTTT.

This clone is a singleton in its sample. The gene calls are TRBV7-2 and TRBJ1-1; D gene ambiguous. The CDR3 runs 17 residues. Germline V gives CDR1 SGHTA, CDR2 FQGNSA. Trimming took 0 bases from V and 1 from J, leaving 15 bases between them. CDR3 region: CASSLAGVRMKNTEAFF. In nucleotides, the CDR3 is TGTGCCAGCAGCTTAGCGGGTGTACGTATGAAGAACACTGAAGCTTTCTTT.

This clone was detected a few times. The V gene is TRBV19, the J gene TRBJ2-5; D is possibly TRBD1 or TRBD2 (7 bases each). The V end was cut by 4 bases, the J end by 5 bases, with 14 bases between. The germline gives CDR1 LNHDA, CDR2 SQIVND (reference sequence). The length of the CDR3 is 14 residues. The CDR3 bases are TGTGCCAGTAGTACACAGGGGAGGGGGGAGACCCAGTACTTC. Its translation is CASSTQGRGETQYF.

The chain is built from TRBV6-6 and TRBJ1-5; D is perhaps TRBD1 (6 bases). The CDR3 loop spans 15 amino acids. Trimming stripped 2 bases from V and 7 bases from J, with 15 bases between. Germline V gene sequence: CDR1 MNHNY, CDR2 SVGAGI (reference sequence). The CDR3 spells CASSYSRGEGQPQHF. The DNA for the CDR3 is TGTGCCAGCAGTTACAGCAGGGGCGAGGGACAGCCCCAGCATTTT.

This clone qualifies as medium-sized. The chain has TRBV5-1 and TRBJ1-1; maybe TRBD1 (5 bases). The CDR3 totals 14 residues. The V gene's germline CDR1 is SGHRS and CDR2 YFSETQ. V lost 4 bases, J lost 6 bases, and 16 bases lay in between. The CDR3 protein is CASSPTGSGAEAFF. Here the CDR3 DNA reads TGCGCCAGCAGCCCAACAGGCTCCGGAGCTGAAGCTTTCTTT.

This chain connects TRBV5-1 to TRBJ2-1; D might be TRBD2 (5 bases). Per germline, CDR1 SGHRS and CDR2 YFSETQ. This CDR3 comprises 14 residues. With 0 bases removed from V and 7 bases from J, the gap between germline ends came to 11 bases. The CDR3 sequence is CASSLAEGYNEQFF. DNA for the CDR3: TGCGCCAGCAGCTTGGCCGAGGGATATAATGAGCAGTTCTTC. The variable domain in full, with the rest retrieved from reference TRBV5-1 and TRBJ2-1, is KAGVTQTPRYLIKTRGQQVTLSCSPISGHRSVSWYQQTPGQGLQFLFEYFSETQRNKGNFPGRFSGRQFSNSRSEMNVSTLELGDSALYLCASSLAEGYNEQFFGPGTRLTVL.

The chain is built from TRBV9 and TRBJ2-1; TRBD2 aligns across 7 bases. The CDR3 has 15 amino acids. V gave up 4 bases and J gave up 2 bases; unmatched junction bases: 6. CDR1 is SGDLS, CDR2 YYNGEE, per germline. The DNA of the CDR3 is TGTGCCAGCAGCAAAACCGGGACTACCTACAATGAGCAGTTCTTC. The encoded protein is CASSKTGTTYNEQFF.

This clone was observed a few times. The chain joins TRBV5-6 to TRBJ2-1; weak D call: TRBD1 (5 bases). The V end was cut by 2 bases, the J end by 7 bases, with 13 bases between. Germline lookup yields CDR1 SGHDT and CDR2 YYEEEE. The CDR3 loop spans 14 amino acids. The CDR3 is CASSFSQGRNEQFF. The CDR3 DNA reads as TGTGCCAGCAGCTTTTCCCAGGGTCGTAATGAGCAGTTCTTC.

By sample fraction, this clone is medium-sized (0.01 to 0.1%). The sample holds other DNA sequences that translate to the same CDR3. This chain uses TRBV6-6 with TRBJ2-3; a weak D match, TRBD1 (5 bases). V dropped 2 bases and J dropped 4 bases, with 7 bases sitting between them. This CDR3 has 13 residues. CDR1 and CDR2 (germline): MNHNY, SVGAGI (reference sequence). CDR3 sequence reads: CASSYLGADTQYF. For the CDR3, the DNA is TGTGCCAGCAGTTACCTAGGGGCAGATACGCAGTATTTT.

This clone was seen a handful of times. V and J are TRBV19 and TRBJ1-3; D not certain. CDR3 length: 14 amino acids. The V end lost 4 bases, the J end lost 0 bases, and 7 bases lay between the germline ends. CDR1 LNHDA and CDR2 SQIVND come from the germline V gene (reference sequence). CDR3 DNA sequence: TGTGCCAGTAGTAAGTCGAGCTCTGGAAACACCATATATTTT. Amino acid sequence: CASSKSSSGNTIYF.

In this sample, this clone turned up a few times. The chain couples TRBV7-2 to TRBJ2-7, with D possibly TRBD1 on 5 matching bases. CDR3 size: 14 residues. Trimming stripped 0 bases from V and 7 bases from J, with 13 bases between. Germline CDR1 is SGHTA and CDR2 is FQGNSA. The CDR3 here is CASSLARRSGEQYF. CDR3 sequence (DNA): TGTGCCAGCAGCTTAGCGAGACGGTCAGGGGAGCAGTACTTC.

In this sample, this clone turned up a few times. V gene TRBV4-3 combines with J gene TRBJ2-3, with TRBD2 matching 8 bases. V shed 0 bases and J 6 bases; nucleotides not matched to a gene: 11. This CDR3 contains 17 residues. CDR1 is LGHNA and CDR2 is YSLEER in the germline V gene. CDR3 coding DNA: TGCGCCAGCAGCCAAGATCGGCCGGGGGGGCCAGGGGATACGCAGTATTTT. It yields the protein CASSQDRPGGPGDTQYF.

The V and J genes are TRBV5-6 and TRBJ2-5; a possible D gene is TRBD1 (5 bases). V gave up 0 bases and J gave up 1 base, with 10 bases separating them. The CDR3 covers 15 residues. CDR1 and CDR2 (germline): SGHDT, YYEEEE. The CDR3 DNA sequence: TGTGCCAGCAGCTTGGAGGGGTTTGGCCAAGAGACCCAGTACTTC. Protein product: CASSLEGFGQETQYF.

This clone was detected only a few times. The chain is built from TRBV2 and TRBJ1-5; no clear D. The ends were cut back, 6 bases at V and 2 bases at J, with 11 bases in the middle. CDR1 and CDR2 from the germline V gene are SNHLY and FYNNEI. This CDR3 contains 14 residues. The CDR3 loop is CASSWRVGNQPQHF. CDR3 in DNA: TGTGCCAGCAGCTGGAGGGTGGGCAATCAGCCCCAGCATTTT.

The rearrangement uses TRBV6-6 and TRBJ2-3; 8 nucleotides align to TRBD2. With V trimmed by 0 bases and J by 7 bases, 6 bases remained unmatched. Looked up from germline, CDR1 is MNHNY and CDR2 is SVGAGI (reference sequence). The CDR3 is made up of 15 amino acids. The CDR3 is CASSYSGLGGYTQYF. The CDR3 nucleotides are TGTGCCAGCAGTTACTCGGGACTAGGCGGTTATACGCAGTATTTT.

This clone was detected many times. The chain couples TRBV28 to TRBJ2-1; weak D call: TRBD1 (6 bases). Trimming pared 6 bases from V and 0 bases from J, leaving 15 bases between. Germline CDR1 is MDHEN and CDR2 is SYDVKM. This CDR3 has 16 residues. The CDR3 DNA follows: TGTGCCAGCAGCCACCCTACAGGGAGCTCCTACAATGAGCAGTTCTTC. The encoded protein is CASSHPTGSSYNEQFF. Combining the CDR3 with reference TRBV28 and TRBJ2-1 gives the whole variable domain DVKVTQSSRYLVKRTGEKVFLECVQDMDHENMFWYRQDPGLGLRLIYFSYDVKMKEKGDIPEGYSVSREKKERFSLILESASTNQTSMYLCASSHPTGSSYNEQFFGPGTRLTVL.